The source of this T cell receptor beta chain is a study of shared clonotypes between healthy human individuals. Study information: The study used three CD4 naive, three CD4 memory, two CD8 naive and one CD8 memory plate per donor. Notes on the study in general: Researchers sampled only blood; tissue repertoires likely differ. Investigators expected sequencing depth to affect clonotype sharing among donors.

Per germline, CDR1 LNHNV and CDR2 YYDKDF (reference sequence). After removal of 5 bases from V and 8 bases from J, the junction contained 7 bases not matched to a gene. The CDR3 extends over 14 amino acids. The naive CD8 subset, CD45RO-negative cells positively selected for CCR7, excluded terminally differentiated effector memory CD45RA+ cells. Healthy HIV-negative adults with no recent acute infections or vaccinations were recruited as donors. Generated by immunoSEQ multiplex PCR, the TCRdb table keeps only in-frame clones and is missing some. The sample has 800,000 or so clones, roughly 96% seen once. Of note for this clone: Its matching antigen is unknown.

The material sequenced was naive CD8+ T cells sorted from blood. The clonotype comes from a man aged 30 to 39 in good health. The rearrangement links TRBV15 to TRBJ2-2; 8 bases fit TRBD2. DNA of the CDR3: TGTGCCACCAGCCCGAGCGGGGGCGCGGGGGAGCTGTTTTTT. This codes for CATSPSGGAGELFF.